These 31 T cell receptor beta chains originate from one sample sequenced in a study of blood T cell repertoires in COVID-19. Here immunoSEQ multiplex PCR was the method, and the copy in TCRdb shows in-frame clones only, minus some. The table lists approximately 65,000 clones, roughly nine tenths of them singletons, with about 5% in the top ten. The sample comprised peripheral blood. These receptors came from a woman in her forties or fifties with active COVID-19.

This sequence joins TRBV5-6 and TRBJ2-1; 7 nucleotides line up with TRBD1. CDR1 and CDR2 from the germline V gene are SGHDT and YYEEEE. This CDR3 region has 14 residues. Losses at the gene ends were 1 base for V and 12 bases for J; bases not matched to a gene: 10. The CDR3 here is CASSLYTQGPRQFF. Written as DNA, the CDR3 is TGTGCCAGCAGCTTGTATACACAGGGGCCCCGGCAGTTCTTC.

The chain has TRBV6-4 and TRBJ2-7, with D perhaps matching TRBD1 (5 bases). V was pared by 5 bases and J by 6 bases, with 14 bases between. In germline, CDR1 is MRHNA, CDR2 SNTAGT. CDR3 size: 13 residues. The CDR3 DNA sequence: TGTGCCAGCAGTCATGACAGCCACTCCGAGCAGTACTTC. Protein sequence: CASSHDSHSEQYF.

CDR3 residues: CASSPTPGNSGNTIYF. The CDR3 DNA sequence: TGTGCCAGCAGTCCGACCCCAGGGAACTCTGGAAACACCATATATTTT. This chain uses TRBV27 with TRBJ1-3, with D perhaps TRBD1 (5 bases). Trimming took 5 bases from V and 0 from J, leaving 14 bases between them. The CDR3 has 16 amino acids. Germline V gives CDR1 MNHEY, CDR2 SMNVEV (reference sequence).

In DNA, the CDR3 is TGTGCCAGCAGTTCTCCTAGGGACAGAGCCTACGAGCAGTACTTC. It is translated as CASSSPRDRAYEQYF. The V call is TRBV28, the J call TRBJ2-7; 7 bases are a match to TRBD1. Trimming cost V 4 bases and J 2 bases; bases outside gene matches: 8. CDR1 MDHEN and CDR2 SYDVKM come from the germline V gene. This CDR3 is 15 amino acids long.

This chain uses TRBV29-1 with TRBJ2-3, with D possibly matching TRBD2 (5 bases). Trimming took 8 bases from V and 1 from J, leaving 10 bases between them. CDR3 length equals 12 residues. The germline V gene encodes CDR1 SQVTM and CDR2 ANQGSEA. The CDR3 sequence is CSLRVGTDTQYF. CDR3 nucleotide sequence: TGCAGCCTGAGGGTGGGCACAGATACGCAGTATTTT.

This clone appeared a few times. CDR3 sequence: CASSQVLGTEGRSNEQFF. The CDR3 DNA reads as TGTGCCAGCAGCCAAGTCCTAGGGACAGAGGGTCGGTCCAATGAGCAGTTCTTC. This chain connects TRBV4-2 to TRBJ2-1, with 7 bases that match TRBD1. The CDR3 is 18 residues long. CDR1 is LGHNA, CDR2 YNFKEQ, per germline. V lost 1 base to trimming and J lost 6 bases; unmatched junction nucleotides: 15.

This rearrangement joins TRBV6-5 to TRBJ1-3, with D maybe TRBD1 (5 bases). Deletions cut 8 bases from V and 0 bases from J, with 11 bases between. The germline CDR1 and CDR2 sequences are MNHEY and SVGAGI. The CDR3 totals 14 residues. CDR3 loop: CASQGLGSGNTIYF. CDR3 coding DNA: TGTGCCAGCCAGGGACTCGGCTCTGGAAACACCATATATTTT.

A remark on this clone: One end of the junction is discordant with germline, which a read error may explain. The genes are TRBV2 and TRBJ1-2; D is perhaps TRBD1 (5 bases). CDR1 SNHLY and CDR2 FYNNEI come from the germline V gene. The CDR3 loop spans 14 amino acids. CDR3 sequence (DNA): TGTGCCAGCAGAGAAGAAGCAGGGTGGTATGGCTACACCTTC. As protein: CASREEAGWYGYTF.

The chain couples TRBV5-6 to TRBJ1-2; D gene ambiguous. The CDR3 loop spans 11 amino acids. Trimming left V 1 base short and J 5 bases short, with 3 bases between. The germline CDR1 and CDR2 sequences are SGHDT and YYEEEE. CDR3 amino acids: CASSLRYGYTF. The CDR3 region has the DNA TGTGCCAGCAGCTTGCGTTATGGCTACACCTTC.

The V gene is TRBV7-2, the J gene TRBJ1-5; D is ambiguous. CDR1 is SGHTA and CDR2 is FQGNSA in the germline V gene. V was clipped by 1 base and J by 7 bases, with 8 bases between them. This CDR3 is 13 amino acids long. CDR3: CASSLGVSQPQHF. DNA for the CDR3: TGTGCCAGCAGCTTAGGAGTTAGCCAGCCCCAGCATTTT.

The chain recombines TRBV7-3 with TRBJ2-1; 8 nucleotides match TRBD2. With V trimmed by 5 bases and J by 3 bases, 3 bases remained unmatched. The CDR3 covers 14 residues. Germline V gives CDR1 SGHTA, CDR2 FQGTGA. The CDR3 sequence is CASSREGLYNEQFF. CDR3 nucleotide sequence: TGTGCCAGCAGCCGGGAGGGCCTCTACAATGAGCAGTTCTTC.

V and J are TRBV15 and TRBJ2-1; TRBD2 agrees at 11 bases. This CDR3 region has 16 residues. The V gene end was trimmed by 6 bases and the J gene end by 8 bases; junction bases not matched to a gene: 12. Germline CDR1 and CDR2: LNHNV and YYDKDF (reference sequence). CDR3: CATRSRTSGSFDEQFF. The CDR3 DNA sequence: TGTGCCACCAGGTCGAGAACTAGCGGGAGCTTCGATGAGCAGTTCTTC.

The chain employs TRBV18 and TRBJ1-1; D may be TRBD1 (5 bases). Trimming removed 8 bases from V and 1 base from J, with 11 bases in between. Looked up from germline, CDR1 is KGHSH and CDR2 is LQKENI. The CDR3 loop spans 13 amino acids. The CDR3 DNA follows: TGTGCCAGCCACGGGAGGGGGAACACTGAAGCTTTCTTT. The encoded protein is CASHGRGNTEAFF.

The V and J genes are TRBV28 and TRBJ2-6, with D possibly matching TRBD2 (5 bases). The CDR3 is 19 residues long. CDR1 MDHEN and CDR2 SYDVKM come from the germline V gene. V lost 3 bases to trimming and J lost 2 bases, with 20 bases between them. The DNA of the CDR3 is TGTGCCAGCAGTTTTATACTTTCGGGAAGGGCGGCTGGGGCCAACGTCCTGACTTTC. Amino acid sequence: CASSFILSGRAAGANVLTF.

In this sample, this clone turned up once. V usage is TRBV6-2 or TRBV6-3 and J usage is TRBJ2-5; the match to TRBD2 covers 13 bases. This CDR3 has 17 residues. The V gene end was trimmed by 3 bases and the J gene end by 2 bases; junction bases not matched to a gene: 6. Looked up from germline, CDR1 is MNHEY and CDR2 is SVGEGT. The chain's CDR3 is CASSYRLAGGIQETQYF. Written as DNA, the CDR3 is TGTGCCAGCAGTTATCGACTAGCGGGAGGTATACAAGAGACCCAGTACTTC.

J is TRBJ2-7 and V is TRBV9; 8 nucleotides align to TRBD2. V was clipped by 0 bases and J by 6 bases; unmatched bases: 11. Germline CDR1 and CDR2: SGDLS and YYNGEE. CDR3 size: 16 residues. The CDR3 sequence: CASSVATGGLGFEQYF. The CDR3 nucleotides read TGTGCCAGCAGCGTAGCTACGGGAGGGCTGGGGTTCGAGCAGTACTTC. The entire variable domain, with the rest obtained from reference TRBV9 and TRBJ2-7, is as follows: DSGVTQTPKHLITATGQRVTLRCSPRSGDLSVYWYQQSLDQGLQFLIQYYNGEERAKGNILERFSAQQFPDLHSELNLSSLELGDSALYFCASSVATGGLGFEQYFGPGTRLTVT.

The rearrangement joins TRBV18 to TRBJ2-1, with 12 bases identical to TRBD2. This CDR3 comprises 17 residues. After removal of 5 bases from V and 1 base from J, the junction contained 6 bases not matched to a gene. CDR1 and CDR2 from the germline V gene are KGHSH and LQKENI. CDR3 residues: CASSGLAGGLSYNEQFF. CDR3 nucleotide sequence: TGTGCCAGCTCAGGTCTAGCGGGAGGGCTTTCCTACAATGAGCAGTTCTTC.

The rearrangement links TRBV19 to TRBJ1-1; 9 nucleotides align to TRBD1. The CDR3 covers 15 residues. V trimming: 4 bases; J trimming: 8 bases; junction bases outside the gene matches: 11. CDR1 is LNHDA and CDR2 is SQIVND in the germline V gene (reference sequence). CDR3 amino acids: CASSTTGQGLQEAFF. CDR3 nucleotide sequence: TGTGCCAGTAGTACCACGGGACAGGGCTTACAGGAAGCTTTCTTT.

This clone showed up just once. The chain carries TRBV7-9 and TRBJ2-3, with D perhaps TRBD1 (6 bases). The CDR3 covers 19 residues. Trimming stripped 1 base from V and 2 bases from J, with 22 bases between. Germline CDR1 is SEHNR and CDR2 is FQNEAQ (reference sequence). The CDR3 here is CASSLVSLTGKTVTDTQYF. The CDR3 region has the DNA TGTGCCAGCAGCTTAGTTTCATTGACAGGCAAGACTGTCACAGATACGCAGTATTTT.

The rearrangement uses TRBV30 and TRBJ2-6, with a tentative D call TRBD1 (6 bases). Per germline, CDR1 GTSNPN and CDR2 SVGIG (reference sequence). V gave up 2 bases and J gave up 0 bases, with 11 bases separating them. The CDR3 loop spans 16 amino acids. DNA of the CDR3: TGTGCCTGGAGTTCTGGGGGCCCCTCTGGGGCCAACGTCCTGACTTTC. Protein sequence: CAWSSGGPSGANVLTF.

The CDR3 DNA reads TGTGCCAGCTCAGAAATAGCGGGAGATAGAAACGAGCAGTACTTC. As protein: CASSEIAGDRNEQYF. This rearrangement joins TRBV18 to TRBJ2-7; 9 bases fit TRBD2. Germline V gene data show CDR1 as KGHSH and CDR2 as LQKENI. The length of the CDR3 is 15 residues. V shed 5 bases, J shed 5 bases, and the junction held 10 bases outside the gene matches.

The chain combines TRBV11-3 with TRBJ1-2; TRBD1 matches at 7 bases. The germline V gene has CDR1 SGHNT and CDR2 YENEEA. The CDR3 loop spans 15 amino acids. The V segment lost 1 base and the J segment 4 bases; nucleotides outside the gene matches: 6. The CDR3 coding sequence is TGTGCCAGCAGCTTAGCTCGGGACAGCACCTATGGCTACACCTTC. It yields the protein CASSLARDSTYGYTF.

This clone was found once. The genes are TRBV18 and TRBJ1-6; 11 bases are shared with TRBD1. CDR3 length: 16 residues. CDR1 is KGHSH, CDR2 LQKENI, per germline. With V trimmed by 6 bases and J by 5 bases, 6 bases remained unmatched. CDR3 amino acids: CASSPGTGGDNSPLHF. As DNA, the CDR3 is TGTGCCAGCTCCCCCGGGACAGGGGGGGATAATTCACCCCTCCACTTT.

The CDR3 DNA sequence: TGTGCCAGCAGTCGACGACAGGGCGGTAATCAGCCCCAGCATTTT. Translated, it gives CASSRRQGGNQPQHF. The chain couples TRBV7-2 to TRBJ1-5; 7 bases align to TRBD1. This CDR3 is 15 amino acids long. V lost 6 bases and J lost 4; bases outside the gene matches: 9. Germline V gene data show CDR1 as SGHTA and CDR2 as FQGNSA.

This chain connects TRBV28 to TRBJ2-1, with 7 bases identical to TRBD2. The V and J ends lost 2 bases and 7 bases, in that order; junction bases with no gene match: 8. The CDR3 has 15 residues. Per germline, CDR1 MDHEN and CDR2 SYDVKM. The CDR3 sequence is CASSLRSGIGNEQFF. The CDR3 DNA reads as TGTGCCAGCAGTTTAAGGAGCGGGATAGGGAATGAGCAGTTCTTC.

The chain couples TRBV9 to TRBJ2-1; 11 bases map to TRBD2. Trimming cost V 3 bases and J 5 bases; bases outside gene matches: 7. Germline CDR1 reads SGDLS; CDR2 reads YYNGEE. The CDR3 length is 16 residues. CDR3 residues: CASSAPLLAGDNEQFF. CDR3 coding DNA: TGTGCCAGCAGCGCCCCCTTACTAGCGGGAGACAATGAGCAGTTCTTC.

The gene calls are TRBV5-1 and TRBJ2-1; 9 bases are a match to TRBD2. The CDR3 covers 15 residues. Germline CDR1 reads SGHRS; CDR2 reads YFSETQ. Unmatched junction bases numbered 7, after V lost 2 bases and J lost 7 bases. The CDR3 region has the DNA TGCGCCAGCAGCTTCGGTAGCGGGAGTGAAAATGAGCAGTTCTTC. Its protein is CASSFGSGSENEQFF.

The CDR3 sequence is CASSPAVVDTEAFF. The DNA for the CDR3 is TGTGCCAGCTCACCCGCAGTCGTGGACACTGAAGCTTTCTTT. The J gene is TRBJ1-1, the V gene TRBV18; no clear D. CDR3 length: 14 amino acids. Germline V gene sequence: CDR1 KGHSH, CDR2 LQKENI. Trimming left V 3 bases short and J 3 bases short, with 11 bases between.

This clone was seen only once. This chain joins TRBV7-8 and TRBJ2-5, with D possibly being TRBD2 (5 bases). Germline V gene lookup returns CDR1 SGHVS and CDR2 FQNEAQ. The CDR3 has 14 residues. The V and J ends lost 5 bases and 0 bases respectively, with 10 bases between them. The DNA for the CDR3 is TGTGCCAGCAGCGTCGGGGAGTACCAAGAGACCCAGTACTTC. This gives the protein CASSVGEYQETQYF.

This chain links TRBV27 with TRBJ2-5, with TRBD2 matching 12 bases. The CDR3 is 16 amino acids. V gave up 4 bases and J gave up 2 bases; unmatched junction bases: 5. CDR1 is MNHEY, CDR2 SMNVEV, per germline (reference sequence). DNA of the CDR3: TGTGCCAGCAGTTCCCTAGCGGGAGGGCCGCAAGAGACCCAGTACTTC. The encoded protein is CASSSLAGGPQETQYF.

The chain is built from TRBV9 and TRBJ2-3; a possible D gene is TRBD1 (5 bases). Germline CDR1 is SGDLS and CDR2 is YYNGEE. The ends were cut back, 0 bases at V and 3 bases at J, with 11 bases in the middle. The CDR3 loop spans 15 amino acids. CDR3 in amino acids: CASSVEIRVTDTQYF. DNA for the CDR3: TGTGCCAGCAGCGTAGAAATCAGGGTAACAGATACGCAGTATTTT.